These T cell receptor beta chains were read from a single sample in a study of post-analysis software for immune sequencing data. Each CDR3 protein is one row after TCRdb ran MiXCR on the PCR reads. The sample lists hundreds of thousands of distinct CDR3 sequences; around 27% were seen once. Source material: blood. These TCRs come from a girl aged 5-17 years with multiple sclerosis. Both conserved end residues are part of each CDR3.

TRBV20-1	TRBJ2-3	CSAERGGSADTQYF
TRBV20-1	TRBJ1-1	CSASDGQRDTEAFF
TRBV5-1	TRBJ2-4	CASSPDRVGNIQYF
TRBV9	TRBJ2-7	CASSAGEGLKSYEQYF
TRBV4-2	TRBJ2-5	CASSQGGNRGADETQYF
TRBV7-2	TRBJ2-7	CASSLGAASGKYEQYF
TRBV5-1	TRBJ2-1	CASSLLGRGRWDEQFF
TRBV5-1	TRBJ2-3	CASSLALASTDTQYF
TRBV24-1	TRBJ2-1	CATSGQGTGFYNEQFF
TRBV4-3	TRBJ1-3	CASSQVVGAGNTIYF
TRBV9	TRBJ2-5	CASSPRDARETQYF
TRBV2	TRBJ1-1	CASSEATGINTEAFF
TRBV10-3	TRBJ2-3	CAISEGQRLTDTQYF
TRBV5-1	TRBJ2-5	CASSLRTGGQGETQYF
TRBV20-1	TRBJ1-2	CSASSPQAGVYGYTF
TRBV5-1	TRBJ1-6	CASSDRRSSYNSPLHF
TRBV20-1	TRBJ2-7	CSGGRASGVYEQYF
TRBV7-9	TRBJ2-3	CASSLDGGRTDTQYF
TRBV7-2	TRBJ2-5	CASSLTSGGQTQYF
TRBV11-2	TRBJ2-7	CASSSSRQGFSYEQYF
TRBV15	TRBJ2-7	CATSRDRGRVEQYF
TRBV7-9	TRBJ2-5	CASSPGGSTYQETQYF
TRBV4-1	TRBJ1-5	CASSPNRDQPQHF
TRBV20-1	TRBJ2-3	CSARHPGRLKGDTQYF
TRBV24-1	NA	CATSDNEETQYF
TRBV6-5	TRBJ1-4	CASRYRGVEKLFF
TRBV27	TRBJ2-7	CASTESGGEDNEQYF
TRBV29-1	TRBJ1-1	CSVEAAANTEAFF
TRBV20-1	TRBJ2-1	CSATPWATRVDEQFF
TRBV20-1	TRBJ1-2	CSARDRGRSYGYTF
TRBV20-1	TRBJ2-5	CSALPGTSGSKTQYF
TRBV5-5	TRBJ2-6	CASSLVQTGANVLTF
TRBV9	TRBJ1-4	CASSVRTESTNEKLFF
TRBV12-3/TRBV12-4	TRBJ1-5	CASSWTGQSNQPQHF
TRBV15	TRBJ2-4	CATSPRGPGWAKNIQYF
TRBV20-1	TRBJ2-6	CSASRGGGFSGTNVLTF
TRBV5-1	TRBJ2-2	CASSWTGDVGELFF
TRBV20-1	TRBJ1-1	CSAEPGQLNTEAFF
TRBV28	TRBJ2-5	CASRQQGQGETQYF
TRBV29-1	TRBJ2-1	CSVEGSGGAQGSYNEQFF
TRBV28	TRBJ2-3	CASSLAGGHGTDTQYF
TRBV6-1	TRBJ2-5	CATRRERNGYQETQYF
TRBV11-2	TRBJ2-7	CASSERAWGAISYEQYF
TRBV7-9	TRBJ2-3	CASSLFAGRSTDTQYF
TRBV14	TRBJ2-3	CASSPRFTSTDTQYF
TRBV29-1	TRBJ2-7	CSVEERGRGQYF
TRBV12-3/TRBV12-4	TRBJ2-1	CASSRRLADEQFF
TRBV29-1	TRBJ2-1	CSVARLVPSYNEQFF